This T cell receptor beta chain was sequenced during a study of beta chain features in type 1 diabetes. Expressed TCRB transcripts were sequenced after all isolated RNA was converted to cDNA. Repertoires were generated with immunoSEQ multiplex PCR, while TCRdb's copy carries only in-frame clones and drops some. The sample lists around 160,000 clones, about 50% occurring once. CDR3 size: 16 residues. Germline loops: CDR1 KGHSH, CDR2 LQKENI. Trimming removed 3 bases at V and 0 bases at J, with 12 bases between. This clonotype was obtained from a man between 18 and 35 years old in good health. The chain is built from TRBV18 and TRBJ1-3; possibly TRBD1 for D (5 bases). Input material: Tregs from blood. This CDR3 is CASSPTVSLSGNTIYF. Here the CDR3 DNA reads TGTGCCAGCTCACCGACAGTCTCCCTCTCTGGAAACACCATATATTTT.